This TCR beta chain was captured in a study of regulatory T cells in long-lasting Graves disease. This clonotype was counted only a few times. Sequencing libraries for TCR beta were prepared with iRepertoire HTBI primers and Arm-PCR of CDR3 regions. TCRdb re-analysed the multiplex PCR reads in MiXCR, keeping a single row per CDR3 protein. The sample gives about 360,000 distinct CDR3 sequences, around 16% of which show up once; roughly 21% is in the top ten. The CDR3 extends over 15 amino acids. Looked up from germline, CDR1 is SGDLS and CDR2 is YYNGEE. V was pared by 0 bases and J by 5 bases, with 4 bases of the junction left unmatched. The time point was: newly diagnosed GD, antithyroid drugs for less than 3 months. Isolated PBMC RNA provided the starting material for the TCR library. Separately, the same data were catalogued under a study of T cells in Graves' hyperthyroidism and ophthalmopathy. That work contributes: First-round RT-PCR targeting the TCR CDR3 was performed with the HTBI primer set. Most thyroid clonotypes that were expanded above 0.001 also turned up in blood.

This chain links TRBV9 with TRBJ2-2, with TRBD2 matching 7 bases. The source material was peripheral blood mononuclear cells (PBMCs), sampled at new diagnosis, from a patient treated with antithyroid drugs. The clonotype comes from a woman younger than 30 with Graves disease. The CDR3 DNA reads TGTGCCAGCAGCGTAGGGGGGGGACTTACCGGGGAGCTGTTTTTT. It codes for CASSVGGGLTGELFF. Supplemented by reference TRBV9 and TRBJ2-2, the full variable domain reads DSGVTQTPKHLITATGQRVTLRCSPRSGDLSVYWYQQSLDQGLQFLIQYYNGEERAKGNILERFSAQQFPDLHSELNLSSLELGDSALYFCASSVGGGLTGELFFGEGSRLTVL.